This entry lists 12 T cell receptor beta chains sequenced from one sample in a study of control samples from healthy donors and cancer patients (TCRdb year 2020). Library preparation used the immunoSEQ multiplex PCR assay. What TCRdb holds here is the immuneACCESS table cut down to in-frame rearrangements. Part of the clones is not present; checked against another copy, under half of the missing clones reflect an unresolved V gene, and the others are unexplained. The sample table records some 160,000 clones; about 93% of these occur just once. Jointly, the top ten make up approximately 0.7% of the sample. Sequencing was done on a sample of blood. Every receptor here comes from a woman in her twenties or thirties in good health.

The chain is built from TRBV6-6 and TRBJ2-2; D is perhaps TRBD1 (5 bases). Deletions cut 5 bases from V and 1 base from J, with 14 bases between. The CDR3 loop spans 16 amino acids. The germline V gene encodes CDR1 MNHNY and CDR2 SVGAGI (reference sequence). The CDR3 region is CASSKLMGQNTGELFF. Written as DNA, the CDR3 is TGTGCCAGCAGTAAACTCATGGGGCAGAACACCGGGGAGCTGTTTTTT.

CDR3 DNA: TGTGCCAGCAGTGACAGGTTCTATCAGCCCCAGCATTTT. Residues: CASSDRFYQPQHF. The chain carries TRBV2 and TRBJ1-5, with D hard to call. V was clipped by 3 bases and J by 5 bases, with 8 bases between them. The CDR3 totals 13 residues. Germline V lookup: CDR1 SNHLY, CDR2 FYNNEI.

The J gene is TRBJ2-4, the V gene TRBV28; 9 bases match TRBD2. Germline loops: CDR1 MDHEN, CDR2 SYDVKM. V lost 5 bases, J lost 1 base, and 3 bases stayed unmatched. The CDR3 covers 15 residues. The CDR3 DNA follows: TGTGCCAGCAGTGGCGGGAGGGCCGCCAAAAACATTCAGTACTTC. Translated: CASSGGRAAKNIQYF.

The chain joins TRBV7-9 to TRBJ1-1; 9 nucleotides agree with TRBD1. CDR1 SEHNR and CDR2 FQNEAQ come from the germline V gene (reference sequence). V shed 5 bases and J 0 bases; nucleotides not matched to a gene: 13. The CDR3 consists of 18 residues. CDR3 bases: TGTGCCAGCAGCGCAATGGGGACAGGGTTCCTCATGAACACTGAAGCTTTCTTT. Translation: CASSAMGTGFLMNTEAFF.

The chain couples TRBV29-1 to TRBJ1-1; the match to TRBD1 covers 10 bases. J was trimmed by 1 base and V by 5 bases; bases with no gene match: 4. The length of the CDR3 is 14 residues. Germline CDR1 SQVTM, CDR2 ANQGSEA. CDR3 sequence reads: CSVRRDRGNTEAFF. CDR3 DNA: TGCAGCGTTCGCCGGGACAGGGGGAACACTGAAGCTTTCTTT. The whole variable domain, remainder taken from reference TRBV29-1 and TRBJ1-1, is SAVISQKPSRDICQRGTSLTIQCQVDSQVTMMFWYRQQPGQSLTLIATANQGSEATYESGFVIDKFPISRPNLTFSTLTVSNMSPEDSSIYLCSVRRDRGNTEAFFGQGTRLTVV.

The DNA of the CDR3 is TGTGCCAGCAGCCTAGGGACCCCCGCGGATACGCAGTATTTT. Translating it yields CASSLGTPADTQYF. This sequence joins TRBV3-1 (or the pseudogene TRBV3-2) and TRBJ2-3; D could derive from TRBD1 or TRBD2 (5 bases each). The germline gives CDR1 LGHDT, CDR2 YNNKEL (reference sequence). The V end lost 4 bases, the J end lost 6 bases, and 14 bases lay between the germline ends. This CDR3 has 14 residues.

The chain uses TRBV28 and TRBJ2-5; TRBD1 agrees at 10 bases. Trimming took 4 bases from V and 5 from J; bases not matched to a gene: 7. The CDR3 loop spans 15 amino acids. From germline, CDR1 is MDHEN and CDR2 SYDVKM. In DNA form, the CDR3 reads TGTGCCAGCAGTTCCCGGACAGGGGGGGAGGAGACCCAGTACTTC. It is translated as CASSSRTGGEETQYF.

V usage is TRBV7-8 and J usage is TRBJ2-7, with 8 nucleotides matching TRBD1. The V gene's germline CDR1 is SGHVS and CDR2 FQNEAQ. This CDR3 spans 15 amino acids. The trim removed 3 bases at V and 2 bases at J, leaving 6 bases unmatched. The CDR3 DNA follows: TGTGCCAGCAGCTTGAGACAGGGGATCCCCTACGAGCAGTACTTC. It yields the protein CASSLRQGIPYEQYF.

The chain employs TRBV29-1 and TRBJ2-7; D is unclear. Germline CDR1 and CDR2: SQVTM and ANQGSEA. Trimming took 5 bases from V and 3 from J, leaving 8 bases between them. The CDR3 spans 11 residues. The CDR3 region is CSVLINYEQYF. CDR3 nucleotide sequence: TGCAGCGTTCTGATAAACTACGAGCAGTACTTC.

This clone occurred a few times. V and J are TRBV3-1 (or the pseudogene TRBV3-2) and TRBJ1-1; D is possibly TRBD1 (5 bases). The CDR3 has 14 residues. Trimming took 6 bases from V and 1 from J, leaving 12 bases between them. Germline values: CDR1 LGHDT, CDR2 YNNKEL (reference sequence). The CDR3 loop reads CASRLRGRNTEAFF. For the CDR3, the DNA is TGTGCCAGCAGGCTGCGGGGGAGGAACACTGAAGCTTTCTTT.

This chain joins TRBV2 and TRBJ2-3; 8 bases map to TRBD2. J gave up 4 bases and V 6 bases, and 6 bases lay outside the gene matches. CDR1 and CDR2 from the germline V gene are SNHLY and FYNNEI. CDR3 length equals 14 residues. The CDR3 is CASSRAGAPDTQYF. CDR3 DNA: TGTGCCAGCAGCCGAGCGGGAGCCCCAGATACGCAGTATTTT.

The chain employs TRBV10-3 and TRBJ1-1; maybe TRBD1 (5 bases). With 7 bases removed from V and 1 base from J, the gap between germline ends came to 10 bases. From germline, CDR1 is ENHRY and CDR2 SYGVKD. CDR3 length equals 13 residues. The CDR3 DNA reads TGTGCCATCAAAGGGACGGAGAACACTGAAGCTTTCTTT. Translation: CAIKGTENTEAFF.